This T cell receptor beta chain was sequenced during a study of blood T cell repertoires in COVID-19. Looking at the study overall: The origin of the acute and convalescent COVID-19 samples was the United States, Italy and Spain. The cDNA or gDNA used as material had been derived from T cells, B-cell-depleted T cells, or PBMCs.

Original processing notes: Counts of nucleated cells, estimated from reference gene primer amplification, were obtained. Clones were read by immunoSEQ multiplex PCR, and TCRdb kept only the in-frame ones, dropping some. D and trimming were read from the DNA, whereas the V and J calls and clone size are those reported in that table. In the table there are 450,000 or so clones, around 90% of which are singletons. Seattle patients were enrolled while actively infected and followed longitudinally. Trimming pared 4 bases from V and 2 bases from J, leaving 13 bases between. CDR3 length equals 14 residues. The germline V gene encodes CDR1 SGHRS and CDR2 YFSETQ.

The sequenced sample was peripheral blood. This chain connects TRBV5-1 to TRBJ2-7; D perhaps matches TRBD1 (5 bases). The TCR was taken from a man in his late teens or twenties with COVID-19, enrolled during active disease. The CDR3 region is CASSMDTPAYEQYF. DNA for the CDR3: TGCGCCAGCAGCATGGACACACCAGCCTACGAGCAGTACTTC.